This TCR beta chain was captured by sequencing in a study of identical twins. TCRdb analysed the 5' RACE reads with MiXCR anew, one entry per CDR3 protein. In the table there are approximately 1.8 million distinct CDR3 sequences, under 35% of which are singletons. A few counts support this clonotype. The CDR3 length is 14 residues. The V and J ends lost 0 bases and 10 bases respectively, with 14 bases between them. Germline V gene lookup returns CDR1 SGHRS and CDR2 YFSETQ. The TCR originated in a newborn girl in good health. V gene TRBV5-1 combines with J gene TRBJ2-1; D perhaps matches TRBD2 (6 bases). Sequenced input: cord blood. Here the CDR3 DNA reads TGCGCCAGCAGCTTGGCCCTCACTAGCTACGAGCAGTTCTTC. Translated: CASSLALTSYEQFF.